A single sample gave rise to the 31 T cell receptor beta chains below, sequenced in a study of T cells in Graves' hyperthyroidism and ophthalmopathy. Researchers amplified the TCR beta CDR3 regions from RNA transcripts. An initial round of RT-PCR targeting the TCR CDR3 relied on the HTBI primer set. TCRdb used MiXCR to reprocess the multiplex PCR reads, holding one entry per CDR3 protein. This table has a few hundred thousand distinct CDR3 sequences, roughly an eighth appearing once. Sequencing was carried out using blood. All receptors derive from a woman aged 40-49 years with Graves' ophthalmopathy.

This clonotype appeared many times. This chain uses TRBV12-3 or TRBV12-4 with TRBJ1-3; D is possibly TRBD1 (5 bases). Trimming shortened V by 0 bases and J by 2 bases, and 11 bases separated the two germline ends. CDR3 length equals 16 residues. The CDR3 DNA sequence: TGTGCCAGCAGTTTAGCCCAGGGATTACCTGGAAACACCATATATTTT. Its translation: CASSLAQGLPGNTIYF.

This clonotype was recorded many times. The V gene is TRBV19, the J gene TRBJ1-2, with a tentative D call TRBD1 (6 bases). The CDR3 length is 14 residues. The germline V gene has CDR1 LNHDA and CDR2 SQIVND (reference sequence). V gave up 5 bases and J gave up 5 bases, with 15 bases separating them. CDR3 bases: TGTGCCAGTAGTTCGCGGGACACCACGTATGGCTACACCTTC. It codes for CASSSRDTTYGYTF.

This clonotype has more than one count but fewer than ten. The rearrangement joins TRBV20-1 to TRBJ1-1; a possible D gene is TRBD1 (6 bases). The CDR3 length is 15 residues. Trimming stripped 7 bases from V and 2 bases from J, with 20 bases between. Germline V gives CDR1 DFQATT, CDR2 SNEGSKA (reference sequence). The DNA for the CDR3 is TGCAGTGGCCACCCGCCGACAGGCCGAAACACTGAAGCTTTCTTT. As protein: CSGHPPTGRNTEAFF.

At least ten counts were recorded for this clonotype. The CDR3 reads CSVVGNEQFF. For the CDR3, the DNA is TGCAGCGTTGTAGGCAATGAGCAGTTCTTC. The genes are TRBV29-1 and TRBJ2-1; D gene ambiguous. V gave up 4 bases and J gave up 6 bases, with 4 bases separating them. CDR3 length equals 10 residues. From germline, CDR1 is SQVTM and CDR2 ANQGSEA.

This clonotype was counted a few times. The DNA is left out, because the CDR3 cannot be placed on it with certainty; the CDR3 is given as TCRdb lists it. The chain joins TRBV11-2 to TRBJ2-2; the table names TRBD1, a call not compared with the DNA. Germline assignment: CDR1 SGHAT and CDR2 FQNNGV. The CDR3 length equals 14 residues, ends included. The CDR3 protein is CASSSFGGPGSCFF.

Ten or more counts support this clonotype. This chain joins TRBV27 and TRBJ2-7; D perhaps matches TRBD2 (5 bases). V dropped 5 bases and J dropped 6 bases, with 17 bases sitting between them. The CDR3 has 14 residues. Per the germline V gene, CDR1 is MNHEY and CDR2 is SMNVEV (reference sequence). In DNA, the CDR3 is TGTGCCAGCAGTCCACTTGAGGGAGTGAGCGAGCAGTACTTC. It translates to CASSPLEGVSEQYF.

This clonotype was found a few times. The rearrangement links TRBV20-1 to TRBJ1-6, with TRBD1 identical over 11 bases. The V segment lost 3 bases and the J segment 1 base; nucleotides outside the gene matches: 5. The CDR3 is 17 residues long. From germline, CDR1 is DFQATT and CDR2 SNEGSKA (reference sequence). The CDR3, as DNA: TGCAGTGCTAGGGACAGGGGGCATCGGTCCTATAATTCACCCCTCCACTTT. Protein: CSARDRGHRSYNSPLHF.

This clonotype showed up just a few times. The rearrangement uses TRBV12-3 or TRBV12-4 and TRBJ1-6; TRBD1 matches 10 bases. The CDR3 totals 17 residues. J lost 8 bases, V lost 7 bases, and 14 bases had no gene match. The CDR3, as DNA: TGTGCCAGCAAAACCCTTTCGCCCGGGACAGGGGATTCACCCCTCCACTTT. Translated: CASKTLSPGTGDSPLHF.

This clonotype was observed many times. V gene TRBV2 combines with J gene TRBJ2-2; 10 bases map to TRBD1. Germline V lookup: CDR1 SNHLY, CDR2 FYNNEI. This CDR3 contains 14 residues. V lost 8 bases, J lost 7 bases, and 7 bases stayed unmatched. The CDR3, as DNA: TGTGCCAGCTGCTGGGACAGGGGTAACGGGGAGCTGTTTTTT. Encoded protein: CASCWDRGNGELFF.

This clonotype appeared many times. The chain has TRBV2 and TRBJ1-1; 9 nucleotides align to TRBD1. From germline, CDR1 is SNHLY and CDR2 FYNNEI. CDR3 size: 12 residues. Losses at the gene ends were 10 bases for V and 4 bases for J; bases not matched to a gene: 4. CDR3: CATEQGATEAFF. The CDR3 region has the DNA TGTGCCACCGAACAGGGGGCCACTGAAGCTTTCTTT.

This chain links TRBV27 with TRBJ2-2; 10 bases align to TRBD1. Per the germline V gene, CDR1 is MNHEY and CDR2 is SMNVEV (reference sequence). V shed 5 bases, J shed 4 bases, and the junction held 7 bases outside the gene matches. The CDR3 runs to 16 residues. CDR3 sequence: CASSLTGTGVTGELFF. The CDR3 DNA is TGTGCCAGCAGTCTGACCGGGACAGGGGTCACCGGGGAGCTGTTTTTT.

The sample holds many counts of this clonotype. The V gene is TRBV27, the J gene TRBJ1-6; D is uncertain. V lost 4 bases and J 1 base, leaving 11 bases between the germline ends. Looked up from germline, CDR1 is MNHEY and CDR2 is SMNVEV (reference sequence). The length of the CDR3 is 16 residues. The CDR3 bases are TGTGCCAGCAGTTCGCCGTCGAGGTCCTATAATTCACCCCTCCACTTT. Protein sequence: CASSSPSRSYNSPLHF.

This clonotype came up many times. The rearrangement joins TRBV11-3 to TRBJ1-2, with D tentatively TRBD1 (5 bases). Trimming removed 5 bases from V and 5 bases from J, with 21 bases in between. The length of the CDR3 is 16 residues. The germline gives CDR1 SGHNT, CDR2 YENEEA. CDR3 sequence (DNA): TGTGCCAGCAGCAAGAGCCCCCGGACACTGGATTATGGCTACACCTTC. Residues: CASSKSPRTLDYGYTF.

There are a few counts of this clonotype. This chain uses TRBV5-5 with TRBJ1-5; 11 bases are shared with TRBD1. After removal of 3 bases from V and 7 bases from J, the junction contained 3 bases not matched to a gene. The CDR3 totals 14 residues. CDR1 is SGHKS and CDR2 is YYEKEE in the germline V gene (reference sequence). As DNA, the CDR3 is TGTGCCAGCAGCTCGGGACAGGGGGAACAGCCCCAGCATTTT. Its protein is CASSSGQGEQPQHF.

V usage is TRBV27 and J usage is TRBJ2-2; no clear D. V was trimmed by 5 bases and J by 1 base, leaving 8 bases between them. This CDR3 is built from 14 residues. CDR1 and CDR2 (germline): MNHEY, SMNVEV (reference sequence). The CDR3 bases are TGTGCCAGCAGTAGATGGGGGAACACCGGGGAGCTGTTTTTT. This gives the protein CASSRWGNTGELFF.

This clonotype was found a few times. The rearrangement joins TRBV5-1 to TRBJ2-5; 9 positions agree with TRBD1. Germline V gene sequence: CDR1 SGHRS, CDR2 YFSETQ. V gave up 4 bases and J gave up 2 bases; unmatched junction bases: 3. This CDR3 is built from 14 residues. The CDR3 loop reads CASSRDREQETQYF. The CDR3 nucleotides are TGCGCCAGCAGCAGGGACAGGGAGCAAGAGACCCAGTACTTC.

CDR3 amino acids: CASSQDPTAAYEQYF. CDR3 nucleotide sequence: TGCGCCAGCAGCCAAGACCCGACTGCCGCCTACGAGCAGTACTTC. V usage is TRBV4-1 and J usage is TRBJ2-7, with D hard to call. V was shortened by 0 bases and J by 2 bases, with 11 bases between the two germline ends. This CDR3 spans 15 amino acids. Germline V gene data show CDR1 as MGHRA and CDR2 as YSYEKL.

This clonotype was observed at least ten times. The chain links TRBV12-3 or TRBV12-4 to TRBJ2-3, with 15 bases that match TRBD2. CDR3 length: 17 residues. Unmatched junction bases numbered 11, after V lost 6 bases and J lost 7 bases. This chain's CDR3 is CASSRTSGRARAYTQYF. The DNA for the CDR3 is TGTGCCAGCAGCCGGACTAGCGGGAGGGCCAGAGCGTATACGCAGTATTTT.

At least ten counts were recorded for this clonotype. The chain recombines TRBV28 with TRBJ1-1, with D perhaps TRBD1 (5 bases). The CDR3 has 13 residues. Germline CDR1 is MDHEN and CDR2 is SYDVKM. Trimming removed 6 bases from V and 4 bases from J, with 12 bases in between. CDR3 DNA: TGTGCCAGCAGACCCGGACAACTCACTGAAGCTTTCTTT. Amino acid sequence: CASRPGQLTEAFF.

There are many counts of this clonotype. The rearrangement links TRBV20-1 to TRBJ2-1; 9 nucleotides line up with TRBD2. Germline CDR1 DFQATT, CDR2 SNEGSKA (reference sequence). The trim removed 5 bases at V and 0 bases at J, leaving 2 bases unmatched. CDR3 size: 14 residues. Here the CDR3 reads CSAYSGSSYNEQFF. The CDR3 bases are TGCAGTGCTTATAGCGGGAGCTCCTACAATGAGCAGTTCTTC.

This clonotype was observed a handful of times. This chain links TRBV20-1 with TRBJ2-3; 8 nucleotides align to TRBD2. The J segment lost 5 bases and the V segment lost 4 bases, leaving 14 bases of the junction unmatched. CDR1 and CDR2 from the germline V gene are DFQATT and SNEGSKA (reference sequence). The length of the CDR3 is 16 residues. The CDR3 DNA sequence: TGCAGTGCTATCTTTCCGGGCCGGGAGGGTGGAGATACGCAGTATTTT. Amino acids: CSAIFPGREGGDTQYF.

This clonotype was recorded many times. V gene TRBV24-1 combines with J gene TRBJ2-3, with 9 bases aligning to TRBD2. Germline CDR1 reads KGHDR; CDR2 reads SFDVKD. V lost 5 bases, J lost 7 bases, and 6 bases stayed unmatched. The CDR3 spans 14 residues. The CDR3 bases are TGTGCCACCAGTGGTCTAGCGGGGCTGAATACGCAGTATTTT. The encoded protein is CATSGLAGLNTQYF.

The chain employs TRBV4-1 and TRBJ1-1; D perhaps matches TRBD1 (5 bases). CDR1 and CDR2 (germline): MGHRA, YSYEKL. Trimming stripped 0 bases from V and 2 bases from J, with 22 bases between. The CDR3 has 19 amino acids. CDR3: CASSQDSLISSGTNTEAFF. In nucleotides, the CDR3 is TGCGCCAGCAGCCAAGATTCCCTTATCTCCTCAGGGACCAACACTGAAGCTTTCTTT.

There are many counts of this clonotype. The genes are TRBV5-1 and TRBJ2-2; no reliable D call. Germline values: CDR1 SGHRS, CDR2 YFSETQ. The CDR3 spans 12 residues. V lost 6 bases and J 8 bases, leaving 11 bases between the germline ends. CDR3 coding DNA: TGCGCCAGCAATGGCGGAAGGGGGGAGCTGTTTTTT. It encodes CASNGGRGELFF.

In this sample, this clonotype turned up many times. The CDR3 sequence is CSAWASGYNEQFF. In DNA, the CDR3 is TGCAGTGCTTGGGCTAGCGGATACAATGAGCAGTTCTTC. This chain connects TRBV20-1 to TRBJ2-1; 7 bases fit TRBD2. With V trimmed by 5 bases and J by 4 bases, 5 bases remained unmatched. This CDR3 is built from 13 residues. From germline, CDR1 is DFQATT and CDR2 SNEGSKA (reference sequence).

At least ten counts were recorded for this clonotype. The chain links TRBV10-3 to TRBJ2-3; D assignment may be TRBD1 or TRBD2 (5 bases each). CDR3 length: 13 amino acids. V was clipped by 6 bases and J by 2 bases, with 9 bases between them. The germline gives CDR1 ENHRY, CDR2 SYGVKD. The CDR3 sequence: CAIRGDLTDTQYF. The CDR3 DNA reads TGTGCCATCAGAGGGGACCTCACAGATACGCAGTATTTT.

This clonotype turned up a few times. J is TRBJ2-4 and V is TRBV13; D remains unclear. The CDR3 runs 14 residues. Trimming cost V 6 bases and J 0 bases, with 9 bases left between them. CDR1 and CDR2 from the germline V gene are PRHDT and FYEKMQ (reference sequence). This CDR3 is CASRIKIAKNIQYF. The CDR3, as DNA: TGTGCCAGCAGAATAAAGATAGCCAAAAACATTCAGTACTTC.

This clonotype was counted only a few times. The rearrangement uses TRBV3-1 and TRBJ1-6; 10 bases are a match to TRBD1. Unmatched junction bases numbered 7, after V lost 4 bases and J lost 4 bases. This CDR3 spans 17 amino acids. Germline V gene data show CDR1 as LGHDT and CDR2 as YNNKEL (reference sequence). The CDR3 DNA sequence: TGTGCCAGCAGCCTACTCCGGACAGGGGGTTATAATTCACCCCTCCACTTT. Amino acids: CASSLLRTGGYNSPLHF.

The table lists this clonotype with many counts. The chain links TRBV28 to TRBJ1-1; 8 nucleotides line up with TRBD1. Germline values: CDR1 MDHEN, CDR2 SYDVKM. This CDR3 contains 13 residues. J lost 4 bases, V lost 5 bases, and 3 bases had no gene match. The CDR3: CASSPDRGTEAFF. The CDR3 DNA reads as TGTGCCAGCAGTCCTGACAGGGGCACTGAAGCTTTCTTT.

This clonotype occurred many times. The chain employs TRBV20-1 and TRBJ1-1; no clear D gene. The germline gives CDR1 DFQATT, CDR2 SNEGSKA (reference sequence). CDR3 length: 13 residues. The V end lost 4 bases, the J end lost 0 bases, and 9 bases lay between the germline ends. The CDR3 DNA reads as TGCAGTGCTATAACGAAGATGAACACTGAAGCTTTCTTT. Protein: CSAITKMNTEAFF.

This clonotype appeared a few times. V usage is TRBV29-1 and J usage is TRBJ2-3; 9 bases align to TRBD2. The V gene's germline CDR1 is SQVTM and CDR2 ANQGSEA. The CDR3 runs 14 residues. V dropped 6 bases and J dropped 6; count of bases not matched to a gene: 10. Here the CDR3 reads CSVPLAGLGDTQYF. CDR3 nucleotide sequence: TGCAGCGTGCCGCTAGCGGGGCTGGGGGATACGCAGTATTTT.